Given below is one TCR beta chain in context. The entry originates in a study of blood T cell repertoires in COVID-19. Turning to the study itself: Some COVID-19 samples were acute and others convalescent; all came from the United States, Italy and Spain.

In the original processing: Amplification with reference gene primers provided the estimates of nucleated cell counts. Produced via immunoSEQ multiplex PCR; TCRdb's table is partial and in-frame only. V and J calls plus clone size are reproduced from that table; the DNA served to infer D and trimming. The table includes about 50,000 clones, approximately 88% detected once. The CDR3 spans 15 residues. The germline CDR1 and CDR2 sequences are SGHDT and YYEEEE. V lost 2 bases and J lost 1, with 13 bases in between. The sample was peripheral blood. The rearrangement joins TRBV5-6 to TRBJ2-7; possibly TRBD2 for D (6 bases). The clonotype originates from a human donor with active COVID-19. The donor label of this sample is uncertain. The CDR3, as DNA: TGTGCCAGCAGCTTCCCAGCGGGCGGATCCTACGAGCAGTACTTC. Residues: CASSFPAGGSYEQYF.